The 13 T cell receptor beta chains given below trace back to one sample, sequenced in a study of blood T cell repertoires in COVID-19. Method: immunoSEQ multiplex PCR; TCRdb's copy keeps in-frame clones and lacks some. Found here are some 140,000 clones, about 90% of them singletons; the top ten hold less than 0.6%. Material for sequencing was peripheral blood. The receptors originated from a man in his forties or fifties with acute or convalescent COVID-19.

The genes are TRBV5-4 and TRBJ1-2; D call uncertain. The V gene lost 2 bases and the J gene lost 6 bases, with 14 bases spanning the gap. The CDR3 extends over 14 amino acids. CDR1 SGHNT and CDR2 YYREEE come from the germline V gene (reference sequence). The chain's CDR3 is CASSLWGGLDGYTF. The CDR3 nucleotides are TGTGCCAGCAGCTTATGGGGAGGGTTGGATGGCTACACCTTC. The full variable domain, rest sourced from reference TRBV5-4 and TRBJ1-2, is ETGVTQSPTHLIKTRGQQVTLRCSSQSGHNTVSWYQQALGQGPQFIFQYYREEENGRGNFPPRFSGLQFPNYSSELNVNALELDDSALYLCASSLWGGLDGYTFGSGTRLTVV.

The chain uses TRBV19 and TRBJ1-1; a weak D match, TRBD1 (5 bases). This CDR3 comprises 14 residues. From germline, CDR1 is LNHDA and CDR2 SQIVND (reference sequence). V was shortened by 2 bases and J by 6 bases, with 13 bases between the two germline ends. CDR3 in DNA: TGTGCCAGTAGTATAAATGAGGGACTTCCTGAAGCTTTCTTT. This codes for CASSINEGLPEAFF. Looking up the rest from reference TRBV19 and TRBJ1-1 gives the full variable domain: DGGITQSPKYLFRKEGQNVTLSCEQNLNHDAMYWYRQDPGQGLRLIYYSQIVNDFQKGDIAEGYSVSREKKESFPLTVTSAQKNPTAFYLCASSINEGLPEAFFGQGTRLTVV.

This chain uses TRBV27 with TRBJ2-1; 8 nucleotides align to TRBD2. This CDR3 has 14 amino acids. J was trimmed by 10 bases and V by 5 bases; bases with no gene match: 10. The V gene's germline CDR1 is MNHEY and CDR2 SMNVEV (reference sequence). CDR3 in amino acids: CASSGASGFLEQFF. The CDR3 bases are TGTGCCAGCAGTGGGGCTAGCGGGTTCCTCGAGCAGTTCTTC.

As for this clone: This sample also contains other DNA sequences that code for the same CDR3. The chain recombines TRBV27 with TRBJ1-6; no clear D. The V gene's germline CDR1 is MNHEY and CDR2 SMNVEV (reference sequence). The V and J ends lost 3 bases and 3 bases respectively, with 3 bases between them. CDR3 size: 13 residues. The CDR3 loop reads CASSFSYNSPLHF. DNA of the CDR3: TGTGCCAGCAGTTTTAGCTATAATTCACCCCTCCACTTT.

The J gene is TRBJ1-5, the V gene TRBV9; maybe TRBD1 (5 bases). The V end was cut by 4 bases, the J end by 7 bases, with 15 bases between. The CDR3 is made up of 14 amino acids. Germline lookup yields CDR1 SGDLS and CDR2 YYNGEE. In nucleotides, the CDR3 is TGTGCCAGCAGCCCAGATGGGGGGAAACAGCCCCAGCATTTT. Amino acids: CASSPDGGKQPQHF.

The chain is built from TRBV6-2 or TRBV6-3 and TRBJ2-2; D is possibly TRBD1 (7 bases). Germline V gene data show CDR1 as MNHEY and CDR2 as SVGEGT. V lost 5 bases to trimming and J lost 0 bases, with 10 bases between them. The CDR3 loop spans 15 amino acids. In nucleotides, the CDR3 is TGTGCCAGCAGTCCAGGGGGGTCGAACACCGGGGAGCTGTTTTTT. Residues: CASSPGGSNTGELFF.

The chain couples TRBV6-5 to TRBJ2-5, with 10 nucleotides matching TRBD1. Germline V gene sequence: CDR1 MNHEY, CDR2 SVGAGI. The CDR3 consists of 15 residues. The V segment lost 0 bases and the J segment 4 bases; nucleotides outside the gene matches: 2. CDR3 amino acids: CASSYSDRGTETQYF. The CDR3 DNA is TGTGCCAGCAGTTACTCGGACAGGGGGACAGAGACCCAGTACTTC.

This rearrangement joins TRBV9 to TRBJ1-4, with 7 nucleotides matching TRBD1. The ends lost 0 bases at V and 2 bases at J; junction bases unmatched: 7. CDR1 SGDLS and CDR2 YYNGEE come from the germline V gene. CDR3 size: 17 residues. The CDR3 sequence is CASSVGQGGTTNEKLFF. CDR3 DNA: TGTGCCAGCAGCGTAGGACAGGGAGGCACGACTAATGAAAAACTGTTTTTT.

CDR3 DNA: TGTGCCAGCAGCTTTGGCCCGATCTATGGCTACACCTTC. This sequence encodes CASSFGPIYGYTF. The V and J genes are TRBV7-9 and TRBJ1-2; D ambiguous. The germline V gene has CDR1 SEHNR and CDR2 FQNEAQ (reference sequence). V was shortened by 3 bases and J by 4 bases, with 9 bases between the two germline ends. The CDR3 is 13 amino acids. The full variable domain, rest sourced from reference TRBV7-9 and TRBJ1-2, is DTGVSQNPRHKITKRGQNVTFRCDPISEHNRLYWYRQTLGQGPEFLTYFQNEAQLEKSRLLSDRFSAERPKGSFSTLEIQRTEQGDSAMYLCASSFGPIYGYTFGSGTRLTVV.

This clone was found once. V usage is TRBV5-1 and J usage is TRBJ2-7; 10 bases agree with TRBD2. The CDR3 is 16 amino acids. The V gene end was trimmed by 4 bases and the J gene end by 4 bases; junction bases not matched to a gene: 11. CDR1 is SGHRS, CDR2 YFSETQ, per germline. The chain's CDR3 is CASSPRVSGGSYEQYF. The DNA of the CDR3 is TGCGCCAGCAGCCCGCGGGTTAGCGGGGGGAGTTACGAGCAGTACTTC.

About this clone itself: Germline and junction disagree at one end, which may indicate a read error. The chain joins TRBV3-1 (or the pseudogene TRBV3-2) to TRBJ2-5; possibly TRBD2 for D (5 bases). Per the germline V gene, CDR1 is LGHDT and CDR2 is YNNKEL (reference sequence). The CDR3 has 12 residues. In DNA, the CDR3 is TGTGCCAGCAGCCAGAGGGCCGGACGAGCGGACTTC. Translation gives CASSQRAGRADF.

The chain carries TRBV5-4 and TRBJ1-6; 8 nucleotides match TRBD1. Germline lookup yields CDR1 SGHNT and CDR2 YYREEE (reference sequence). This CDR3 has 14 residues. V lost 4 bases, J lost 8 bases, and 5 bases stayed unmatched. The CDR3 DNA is TGTGCCAGCAGCGACAGGGGTGCGCATTCACCCCTCCACTTT. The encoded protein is CASSDRGAHSPLHF.

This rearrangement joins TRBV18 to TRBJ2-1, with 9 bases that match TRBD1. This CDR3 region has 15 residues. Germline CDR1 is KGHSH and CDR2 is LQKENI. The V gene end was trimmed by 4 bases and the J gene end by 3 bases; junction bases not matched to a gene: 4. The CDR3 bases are TGTGCCAGCTCACGGGGACAGGGAGGCTACAATGAGCAGTTCTTC. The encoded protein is CASSRGQGGYNEQFF.